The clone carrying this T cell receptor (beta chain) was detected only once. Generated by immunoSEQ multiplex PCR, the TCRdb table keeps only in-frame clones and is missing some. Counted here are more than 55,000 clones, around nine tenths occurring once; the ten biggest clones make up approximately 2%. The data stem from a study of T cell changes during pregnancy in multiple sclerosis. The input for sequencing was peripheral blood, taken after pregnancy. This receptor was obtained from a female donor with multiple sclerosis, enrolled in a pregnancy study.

The CDR3 region has the DNA TGCGCCAGCAGCTTGGAGGTTCCAGGGACCGGGGAGCTGTTTTTT. Encoded protein: CASSLEVPGTGELFF. The rearrangement links TRBV5-1 to TRBJ2-2, with a possible D match to TRBD1 (5 bases). Trimming cost V 0 bases and J 5 bases, with 11 bases left between them. The CDR3 length is 15 residues. Germline CDR1 and CDR2: SGHRS and YFSETQ.